This T cell receptor beta chain was profiled in a study of blood T cell repertoires in COVID-19. This CDR3 is built from 15 residues. Germline V CDR1 and CDR2: MNHEY, SVGAGI. V was shortened by 0 bases and J by 0 bases, with 6 bases between the two germline ends. Authors' methods: The assay estimated nucleated cells by amplifying reference gene primers. The repertoire was sequenced with immunoSEQ multiplex PCR; TCRdb's copy has only in-frame clones and lacks some. That table gives V, J and clone size, and the DNA gave D and trimming. The sample contains 170,000 or so clones, around 83% of which appear only once.

The sequencing input was peripheral blood. This TCR was recovered from a man over 45 with active or convalescent COVID-19. The rearrangement uses TRBV6-5 and TRBJ1-5, with D uncertain. The CDR3, as DNA: TGTGCCAGCAGTTACTCCCACTATAGCAATCAGCCCCAGCATTTT. Its protein product is CASSYSHYSNQPQHF.